One and the same sample provided the 27 T cell receptor beta chains below, sequenced in a study of patients and donors after allogeneic stem cell transplantation. Each CDR3 protein is one row after TCRdb ran MiXCR on the RT-PCR reads. The sample contains roughly 40,000 distinct CDR3 sequences, 30% to 40% of which appear only once. The sample consisted of blood, either unsorted or a sorted T cell fraction (not recorded which). These receptors were collected from a human donor who was either an allogeneic HSCT recipient or a stem cell or donor lymphocyte infusion donor (not recorded which). It is not recorded whose cells these are; they may come from a transplant donor.

This clonotype was counted only a few times. The rearrangement uses TRBV28 and TRBJ1-5; 7 bases fit TRBD1. J gave up 3 bases and V 3 bases, and 5 bases lay outside the gene matches. The CDR3 spans 15 residues. CDR1 is MDHEN and CDR2 is SYDVKM in the germline V gene. The CDR3 DNA reads TGTGCCAGCAGTTTCGACAGGGTTATCAATCAGCCCCAGCATTTT. It codes for CASSFDRVINQPQHF.

A remark on this clonotype: One junction end does not reproduce the germline sequence, and a read error may be involved. The chain has TRBV29-1 and TRBJ1-2, with no clear D. CDR1 and CDR2 from the germline V gene are SQVTM and ANQGSEA. This CDR3 has 8 residues. CDR3 region: CSVEGYSF. CDR3 bases: TGCAGCGTTGAGGGATACAGCTTC.

This clonotype showed up many times. The chain couples TRBV6-5 to TRBJ1-6; weak D call: TRBD1 (6 bases). In germline, CDR1 is MNHEY, CDR2 SVGAGI. The CDR3 is made up of 13 amino acids. The ends were cut back, 8 bases at V and 7 bases at J, with 12 bases in the middle. The chain's CDR3 is CASPGTRNSPLHF. As DNA, the CDR3 is TGTGCCAGCCCCGGGACAAGGAATTCACCCCTCCACTTT.

The sample holds many counts of this clonotype. This sequence joins TRBV5-1 and TRBJ1-1; D call uncertain. The V end lost 0 bases, the J end lost 4 bases, and 13 bases lay between the germline ends. The length of the CDR3 is 15 residues. CDR1 and CDR2 from the germline V gene are SGHRS and YFSETQ. CDR3 sequence: CASSLVWGFGTEAFF. CDR3 bases: TGCGCCAGCAGCTTGGTTTGGGGTTTTGGCACTGAAGCTTTCTTT.

The chain uses TRBV2 and TRBJ1-1; the match to TRBD1 covers 7 bases. Per the germline V gene, CDR1 is SNHLY and CDR2 is FYNNEI. The CDR3 is 15 amino acids. V lost 5 bases, J lost 1 base, and 7 bases stayed unmatched. The CDR3 loop is CASSKQGLWNTEAFF. The CDR3 DNA sequence: TGTGCCAGCAGTAAACAGGGGCTGTGGAACACTGAAGCTTTCTTT. Complete variable domain (other parts from reference TRBV2 and TRBJ1-1): EPEVTQTPSHQVTQMGQEVILRCVPISNHLYFYWYRQILGQKVEFLVSFYNNEISEKSEIFDDQFSVERPDGSNFTLKIRSTKLEDSAMYFCASSKQGLWNTEAFFGQGTRLTVV.

This clonotype was counted a few times. The CDR3 coding sequence is TGCAGTTCCGACGTAGGCTCTAGCTCCTACGAGCAGTACTTC. Translation: CSSDVGSSSYEQYF. V gene TRBV20-1 combines with J gene TRBJ2-7, with D uncertain. This CDR3 is 14 amino acids long. V was pared by 8 bases and J by 0 bases, with 17 bases between. Germline CDR1 is DFQATT and CDR2 is SNEGSKA (reference sequence).

This clonotype was seen just once. CDR3 nucleotide sequence: TGTGCCTGGAGTGTACGGCGGAACGGGGAGCTGTTTTTT. Protein: CAWSVRRNGELFF. This chain joins TRBV30 and TRBJ2-2; D gene unclear. Germline-derived CDR1 and CDR2 are GTSNPN and SVGIG (reference sequence). CDR3 size: 13 residues. V shed 0 bases and J shed 7 bases, with 9 bases lying between them.

This clonotype occurred a few times. The CDR3 DNA follows: TGTGCCAGCAGTTACTACGGGAGCGAGTACTTC. Residues: CASSYYGSEYF. This chain joins TRBV28 and TRBJ2-7; possible D gene TRBD2, 6 bases. Germline CDR1 is MDHEN and CDR2 is SYDVKM. The CDR3 runs to 11 residues. V was clipped by 4 bases and J by 11 bases, with 12 bases between them.

This clonotype was seen many times. Here the CDR3 DNA reads TGTGCCAGCAGCCCCTCCCTGACAGGTGTGGTCACTGAAGCTTTCTTT. This sequence encodes CASSPSLTGVVTEAFF. V and J are TRBV7-8 and TRBJ1-1, with D possibly being TRBD1 (6 bases). V lost 5 bases and J lost 4, with 20 bases in between. The CDR3 covers 16 residues. Germline V gene data show CDR1 as SGHVS and CDR2 as FQNEAQ.

The J gene is TRBJ1-5, the V gene TRBV4-3, with no clear D. The germline V and J ends were trimmed by 3 bases and 5 bases, with 11 bases remaining between them. The germline CDR1 and CDR2 sequences are LGHNA and YSLEER. This CDR3 is 14 amino acids long. CDR3 region: CASSHASGHQPQHF. The CDR3 bases are TGCGCCAGCAGCCATGCCTCCGGGCATCAGCCCCAGCATTTT.

CDR3 sequence: CSGKWTGRVETQYF. In nucleotides, the CDR3 is TGCAGCGGAAAATGGACAGGGCGTGTAGAGACCCAGTACTTC. The J gene is TRBJ2-5, the V gene TRBV29-1; 8 positions match TRBD1. V gave up 7 bases and J gave up 4 bases; unmatched junction bases: 11. The germline V gene has CDR1 SQVTM and CDR2 ANQGSEA. The CDR3 is 14 residues long.

The chain carries TRBV7-6 and TRBJ2-3, with 10 bases aligning to TRBD2. The CDR3 extends over 15 amino acids. The ends lost 4 bases at V and 4 bases at J; junction bases unmatched: 5. Germline CDR1 and CDR2: SGHVS and FNYEAQ. The CDR3, as DNA: TGTGCCAGCAGCTACCTAGCGGGAGAAGCAGATACGCAGTATTTT. Amino acid sequence: CASSYLAGEADTQYF.

This clonotype was counted only a few times. The V and J genes are TRBV10-3 and TRBJ1-1; 11 bases are shared with TRBD1. Germline assignment: CDR1 ENHRY and CDR2 SYGVKD. The J segment lost 6 bases and the V segment lost 10 bases, leaving 1 base of the junction unmatched. The CDR3 covers 11 residues. This CDR3 reads CATGQGAEAFF. The CDR3 DNA follows: TGTGCCACGGGACAGGGGGCTGAAGCTTTCTTT.

The J gene is TRBJ1-2, the V gene TRBV4-3; no clear D. CDR1 is LGHNA and CDR2 is YSLEER in the germline V gene. Trimming removed 0 bases from V and 4 bases from J, with 9 bases in between. The CDR3 is 14 residues long. The chain's CDR3 is CASSQEAPLYGYTF. The CDR3 nucleotides are TGCGCCAGCAGCCAAGAAGCCCCGCTCTATGGCTACACCTTC.

The CDR3 protein is CASSRRLAGSVPYNEQFF. The CDR3, as DNA: TGTGCCAGCAGTAGAAGACTAGCGGGGTCCGTCCCCTACAATGAGCAGTTCTTC. The rearrangement uses TRBV3-1 and TRBJ2-1; TRBD2 aligns across 11 bases. This CDR3 is 18 amino acids long. V dropped 6 bases and J dropped 2; count of bases not matched to a gene: 12. Germline-derived CDR1 and CDR2 are LGHDT and YNNKEL (reference sequence).

Ten or more counts support this clonotype. The rearrangement uses TRBV3-1 and TRBJ1-1; TRBD1 might be the D (6 bases). Trimming pared 0 bases from V and 11 bases from J, leaving 13 bases between. The CDR3 loop spans 13 amino acids. Germline V lookup: CDR1 LGHDT, CDR2 YNNKEL (reference sequence). The DNA for the CDR3 is TGTGCCAGCAGCCAAGAACAGGGCCAGAACGCTTTCTTT. Encoded protein: CASSQEQGQNAFF.

The chain is built from TRBV6-5 and TRBJ2-3; possibly TRBD1 or TRBD2 for D (6 bases each). The CDR3 loop spans 16 amino acids. Germline loops: CDR1 MNHEY, CDR2 SVGAGI. The V end lost 5 bases, the J end lost 5 bases, and 20 bases lay between the germline ends. The DNA of the CDR3 is TGTGCCAGCAGTATGGGGGCACCTGGGGGGCGAGATACGCAGTATTTT. It translates to CASSMGAPGGRDTQYF.

The chain is built from TRBV25-1 and TRBJ1-3; tentative D call: TRBD1 (5 bases). Per the germline V gene, CDR1 is MGHDK and CDR2 is SYGVNS. Trimming shortened V by 5 bases and J by 2 bases, and 13 bases separated the two germline ends. This CDR3 is built from 15 residues. The CDR3 here is CASSPPGRAGNTIYF. The CDR3, as DNA: TGTGCCAGCAGTCCTCCGGGCAGGGCTGGAAACACCATATATTTT.

V gene TRBV11-3 combines with J gene TRBJ2-1; 7 positions agree with TRBD1. In germline, CDR1 is SGHNT, CDR2 YENEEA. The ends lost 5 bases at V and 6 bases at J; junction bases unmatched: 4. The CDR3 spans 13 residues. The CDR3 nucleotides read TGTGCCAGCAGCAACCGACAGGGCAATGAGCAGTTCTTC. It translates to CASSNRQGNEQFF.

V usage is TRBV3-1 and J usage is TRBJ2-1; perhaps TRBD2 as D (6 bases). Germline lookup yields CDR1 LGHDT and CDR2 YNNKEL (reference sequence). The length of the CDR3 is 14 residues. The germline V and J ends were trimmed by 4 bases and 6 bases, with 13 bases remaining between them. The CDR3 nucleotides are TGTGCCAGCAGCCGACCGGGACTGGTCAATGAGCAGTTCTTC. Translating gives CASSRPGLVNEQFF.

This clonotype was detected a few times. The V and J genes are TRBV20-1 and TRBJ2-7, with 10 positions matching TRBD2. The CDR3 totals 17 residues. Trimming removed 6 bases from V and 0 bases from J; junction bases left unmatched: 14. From germline, CDR1 is DFQATT and CDR2 SNEGSKA (reference sequence). The CDR3 nucleotides read TGCAGTGCCCCCCACAGCGGGAGGGCCCTTACCTCCTACGAGCAGTACTTC. It encodes CSAPHSGRALTSYEQYF.

The chain employs TRBV6-6 and TRBJ1-2; 7 positions match TRBD1. V lost 4 bases, J lost 10 bases, and 15 bases stayed unmatched. Germline V gene data show CDR1 as MNHNY and CDR2 as SVGAGI (reference sequence). The CDR3 has 15 residues. CDR3 region: CASSLRQGAGYNYTF. The CDR3 DNA reads TGTGCCAGCAGTTTGAGACAGGGAGCAGGATATAACTACACCTTC.

J is TRBJ2-1 and V is TRBV4-2, with 10 nucleotides matching TRBD2. V trimming: 2 bases; J trimming: 0 bases; junction bases outside the gene matches: 13. Per the germline V gene, CDR1 is LGHNA and CDR2 is YNFKEQ. The CDR3 totals 20 residues. CDR3 in DNA: TGTGCCAGCAGCCAACATAGGACTAGCGGAGGCTTCGCCTCCTACAATGAGCAGTTCTTC. This codes for CASSQHRTSGGFASYNEQFF.

This clonotype was counted between two and nine times. The genes are TRBV24-1 and TRBJ2-1; 8 bases map to TRBD1. Trimming at V came to 4 bases and at J to 5 bases, leaving 12 bases not matched to a gene. Germline-derived CDR1 and CDR2 are KGHDR and SFDVKD. There are 17 residues in the CDR3. CDR3 sequence reads: CATSDGGTGRGNNEQFF. Here the CDR3 DNA reads TGTGCCACCAGTGACGGAGGGACAGGTCGAGGCAACAATGAGCAGTTCTTC.

The chain is built from TRBV29-1 and TRBJ2-3; tentatively, D is TRBD1 or TRBD2 (5 bases each). The CDR3 spans 14 residues. Germline assignment: CDR1 SQVTM and CDR2 ANQGSEA. Deletions cut 7 bases from V and 6 bases from J, with 20 bases between. CDR3 coding DNA: TGCAGCGGGACCGGGACCTCTCAGGCGGATACGCAGTATTTT. The encoded protein is CSGTGTSQADTQYF.

This clonotype was recorded at least ten times. J is TRBJ1-1 and V is TRBV15; D call uncertain. The germline gives CDR1 LNHNV, CDR2 YYDKDF (reference sequence). There are 13 residues in the CDR3. Trimming cost V 1 base and J 7 bases, with 10 bases left between them. DNA of the CDR3: TGTGCCACCAGCAGAGGTGGATTCAATGAAGCTTTCTTT. Residues: CATSRGGFNEAFF.

The chain carries TRBV16 and TRBJ1-2, with 8 bases identical to TRBD1. Germline V CDR1 and CDR2: KGHSY, FQNENV. After removal of 2 bases from V and 2 bases from J, the junction contained 4 bases not matched to a gene. This CDR3 comprises 15 residues. In DNA, the CDR3 is TGTGCCAGCAGCCAAGACAGGGGAGGAAACTATGGCTACACCTTC. Translated, it gives CASSQDRGGNYGYTF.